The entry below describes one TCR beta chain. The germline V gene encodes CDR1 SGHTA and CDR2 FQGNSA. Trimming removed 5 bases from V and 7 bases from J; junction bases left unmatched: 17. CDR3 length: 17 residues. The sample comes from a study of OX40 agonist ivuxolimab in advanced cancers. Study overall: The study treated patients with ivuxolimab, an agonistic anti-OX40 (CD134) antibody. Partial responses were seen in three patients, one with hepatocellular carcinoma and two with cutaneous melanoma. The study enrolled dose-escalation patients with hepatocellular carcinoma, melanoma, renal cell or head and neck cancer.

Data came from immunoSEQ multiplex PCR; TCRdb stores just in-frame clones and leaves some out. The data contain approximately 89,000 clones, roughly 91% of them singletons. The chain has TRBV7-2 and TRBJ2-7, with 10 nucleotides matching TRBD2. Sequenced here: CD4+ or CD8+ T cells sorted from blood, sampled in a trial of the OX40 agonist ivuxolimab. The TCR sequence derives from an adult with an advanced solid tumor such as melanoma, head and neck, liver or kidney cancer. The CDR3 reads CASSHPSGLAGVGEQYF. CDR3 DNA sequence: TGTGCCAGCAGCCACCCCTCTGGCCTAGCGGGGGTCGGGGAGCAGTACTTC. The whole variable domain, filled in from reference TRBV7-2 and TRBJ2-7, reads GAGVSQSPSNKVTEKGKDVELRCDPISGHTALYWYRQSLGQGLEFLIYFQGNSAPDKSGLPSDRFSAERTGGSVSTLTIQRTQQEDSAVYLCASSHPSGLAGVGEQYFGPGTRLTVT.